Included here is one TCR beta chain sequence, with context. Original data processing: Estimates of nucleated cell counts were drawn from the amplification of reference gene primers. TCRdb's table, derived via immunoSEQ multiplex PCR, lists solely in-frame clones and lacks some. The DNA gave D and trimming, while V, J and clone size come from that table. The table lists under 250,000 clones, 65% to 85% of them singletons, with 9.5% to 15% in the top ten. The data are from a study of blood T cell repertoires in COVID-19. Overall study context: Acute and convalescent COVID-19 samples came from the United States, Italy and Spain.

The CDR3 consists of 14 residues. V lost 8 bases, J lost 10 bases, and 14 bases stayed unmatched. CDR1 is MNHEY, CDR2 SVGAGI, per germline. This clonotype was sampled from a human donor in a cohort sampled during active COVID-19. This rearrangement joins TRBV6-5 to TRBJ1-1; 9 bases map to TRBD1. The sample was peripheral blood. The CDR3 nucleotides are TGTGCCAGCGGAGCTACAGGGGGCGTTCGAGGAGCTTTCTTT. Amino acids: CASGATGGVRGAFF.